The text below deals with one T cell receptor (beta chain). This table comes from immunoSEQ multiplex PCR, and its TCRdb copy is limited to in-frame clones, with some not included. Here the sample spans about 53,000 clones, roughly 87% being singletons. The CDR3 has 11 residues. The ends were cut back, 1 base at V and 8 bases at J, with 8 bases in the middle. Germline V gene sequence: CDR1 DFQATT, CDR2 SNEGSKA (reference sequence). This entry is derived from a study of control samples from healthy donors and cancer patients. This receptor was identified in a man in his sixties with head and neck cancer. Sequencing was carried out using PBMCs. The V call is TRBV20-1, the J call TRBJ1-2; the D is unclear. For the CDR3, the DNA is TGCAGTGCTAGAGGTCAATACGGCTACACCTTC. This gives the protein CSARGQYGYTF.